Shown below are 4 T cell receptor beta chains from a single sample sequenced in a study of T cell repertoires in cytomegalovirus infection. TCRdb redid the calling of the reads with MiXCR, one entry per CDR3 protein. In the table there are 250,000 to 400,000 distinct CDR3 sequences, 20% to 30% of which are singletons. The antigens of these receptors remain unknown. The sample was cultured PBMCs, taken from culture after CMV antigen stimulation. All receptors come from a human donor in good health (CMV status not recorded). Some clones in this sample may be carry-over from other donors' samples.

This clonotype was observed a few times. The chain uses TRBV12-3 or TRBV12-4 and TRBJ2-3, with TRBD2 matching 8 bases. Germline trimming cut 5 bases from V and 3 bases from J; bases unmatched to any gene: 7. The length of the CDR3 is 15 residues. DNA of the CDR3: TGTGCCAGCAGTCGAGAGGGCGGGGGGACAGATACGCAGTATTTT. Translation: CASSREGGGTDTQYF.

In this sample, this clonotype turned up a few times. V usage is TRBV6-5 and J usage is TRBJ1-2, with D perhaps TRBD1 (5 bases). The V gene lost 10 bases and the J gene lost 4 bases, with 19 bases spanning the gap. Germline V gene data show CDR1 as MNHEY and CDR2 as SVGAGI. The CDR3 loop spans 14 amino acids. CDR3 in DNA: TGTGCCACACAAGGGGCGTCGGGGGTCTATGGCTACACCTTC. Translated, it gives CATQGASGVYGYTF.

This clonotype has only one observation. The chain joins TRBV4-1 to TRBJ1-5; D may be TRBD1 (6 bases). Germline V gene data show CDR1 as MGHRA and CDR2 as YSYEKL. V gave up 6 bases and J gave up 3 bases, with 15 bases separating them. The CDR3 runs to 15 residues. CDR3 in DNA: TGCGCCAGCAGTCCTACCGGGACAAACAATCAGCCCCAGCATTTT. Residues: CASSPTGTNNQPQHF.

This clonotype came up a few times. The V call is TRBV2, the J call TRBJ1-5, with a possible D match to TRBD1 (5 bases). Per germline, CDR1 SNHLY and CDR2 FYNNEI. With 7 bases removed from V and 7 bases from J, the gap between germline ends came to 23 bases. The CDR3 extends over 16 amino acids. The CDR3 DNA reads TGTGCCAGCAAAGAAGTGGCGGGGCGCGTAGGGCAGCCCCAGCATTTT. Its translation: CASKEVAGRVGQPQHF. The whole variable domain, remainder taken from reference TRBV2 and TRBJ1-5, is EPEVTQTPSHQVTQMGQEVILRCVPISNHLYFYWYRQILGQKVEFLVSFYNNEISEKSEIFDDQFSVERPDGSNFTLKIRSTKLEDSAMYFCASKEVAGRVGQPQHFGDGTRLSIL.